This TCR beta chain was sequenced in a study of persistence of HIV-infected CD4 T cells. General study results and limits: Antigen-responding cells were enriched for degenerate expanded CDR3beta sequences.

With respect to this clone: The antigen is undetermined.

The libraries were made with immunoSEQ version 4 in survey mode. Template was genomic DNA at around 10 ng/uL, with up to 1 ug used per sample. Sequencing used immunoSEQ multiplex PCR; TCRdb keeps in-frame clones, though not all of them. The sample holds some 7,000 clones, about 79% seen once. The stimulus was lysate of CMV-infected fibroblasts, around 10 ug/mL. Responding CD4+ T cells were sorted by upregulation of both CD40 ligand and CD69. For around 17 hours, CD8-depleted PBMCs received anti-CD28/CD49d costimulation, a CD40-blocking antibody and enfuvirtide. The sequences come from CD4+ T cells sorted from PBMCs after approximately 20-hour stimulation, collected from a patient who received antiretroviral therapy. The sequence derives from an adult woman with HIV who was CMV-seropositive.

CDR3 residues: CASRQGASNEKLFF. The CDR3 region has the DNA TGTGCCAGCAGACAGGGGGCGAGTAATGAAAAACTGTTTTTT. The V gene is TRBV7-9, the J gene TRBJ1-4, with 9 bases aligning to TRBD1. CDR1 and CDR2 from the germline V gene are SEHNR and FQNEAQ (reference sequence). V lost 6 bases to trimming and J lost 4 bases; unmatched junction nucleotides: 3. The CDR3 sequence is 14 residues long.